The 8 T cell receptor beta chains in this list originate from one sample, sequenced in a study of regulatory T cells in long-lasting Graves disease. Described time point: newly diagnosed GD, antithyroid drugs for less than 3 months. Extracted RNA from PBMCs served as the source of the TCR library. Arm-PCR with iRepertoire HTBI primers amplified the CDR3 regions for these TCR beta libraries. TCRdb called the multiplex PCR reads again in MiXCR, with one record for every CDR3 protein. In the table there are 680,000 or so distinct CDR3 sequences, about 15% of which are singletons. The same specimen was also included in a second study, on T cells in Graves' hyperthyroidism and ophthalmopathy.

The material was peripheral blood mononuclear cells (PBMCs), obtained at new diagnosis, from a patient treated with antithyroid drugs. The receptors originated from a woman aged 25 to 39 with Graves disease.

The V call is TRBV3-1, the J call TRBJ2-2; 8 bases map to TRBD2. V lost 6 bases, J lost 5 bases, and 5 bases stayed unmatched. Per the germline V gene, CDR1 is LGHDT and CDR2 is YNNKEL (reference sequence). This CDR3 is 14 amino acids long. The CDR3 sequence is CASRGLGVTGELFF. The CDR3 bases are TGTGCCAGCAGGGGACTAGGGGTAACCGGGGAGCTGTTTTTT.

This clonotype was observed at least ten times. J is TRBJ2-3 and V is TRBV5-1; 8 bases map to TRBD2. Germline CDR1 is SGHRS and CDR2 is YFSETQ. The CDR3 is 13 residues long. J gave up 7 bases and V 6 bases, and 7 bases lay outside the gene matches. CDR3 coding DNA: TGCGCCAGCACAGAAGCGGGAGCGAATACGCAGTATTTT. Protein product: CASTEAGANTQYF.

The CDR3 loop is CASPSRGLAGSSGANVLTF. CDR3 coding DNA: TGTGCCAGCCCAAGCCGGGGACTAGCGGGATCCTCTGGGGCCAACGTCCTGACTTTC. V and J are TRBV5-4 and TRBJ2-6, with 13 bases fitting TRBD2. V lost 7 bases, J lost 0 bases, and 10 bases stayed unmatched. The length of the CDR3 is 19 residues. The germline V gene encodes CDR1 SGHNT and CDR2 YYREEE (reference sequence).

This clonotype was seen many times. The CDR3 coding sequence is TGTGCCAGCAGCCGGCCCCGGGACAGGGATAATGAAAAACTGTTTTTT. It is translated as CASSRPRDRDNEKLFF. The J gene is TRBJ1-4, the V gene TRBV7-2; 9 bases match TRBD1. The CDR3 is 16 amino acids. The germline V gene has CDR1 SGHTA and CDR2 FQGNSA. The trim removed 5 bases at V and 4 bases at J, leaving 8 bases unmatched.

There are a few counts of this clonotype. The rearrangement links TRBV9 to TRBJ2-5, with 9 positions matching TRBD2. The CDR3 loop spans 14 amino acids. Germline CDR1 is SGDLS and CDR2 is YYNGEE. V lost 3 bases, J lost 5 bases, and 5 bases stayed unmatched. The CDR3 nucleotides read TGTGCCAGCAGCGAGCGCGGGAGGGAGGAGACCCAGTACTTC. Protein product: CASSERGREETQYF.

This clonotype was counted at least ten times. The J gene is TRBJ2-7, the V gene TRBV28; D unresolved. Germline values: CDR1 MDHEN, CDR2 SYDVKM. The V and J ends lost 8 bases and 0 bases respectively, with 8 bases between them. The CDR3 runs to 12 residues. Here the CDR3 DNA reads TGTGCCAGCCGTTCCTCCTCCTACGAGCAGTACTTC. Its protein is CASRSSSYEQYF.

The gene calls are TRBV6-1 and TRBJ2-5, with 7 bases that match TRBD1. J gave up 0 bases and V 3 bases, and 7 bases lay outside the gene matches. The germline gives CDR1 MNHNS, CDR2 SASEGT. The CDR3 loop spans 16 amino acids. CDR3 sequence reads: CASSDKGQTYQETQYF. The CDR3 region has the DNA TGTGCCAGCAGTGACAAGGGACAGACGTACCAAGAGACCCAGTACTTC.

This clonotype came up many times. The chain recombines TRBV2 with TRBJ1-5, with D maybe TRBD1 (5 bases). Deletions cut 3 bases from V and 9 bases from J, with 18 bases between. Germline V gives CDR1 SNHLY, CDR2 FYNNEI. The CDR3 runs 15 residues. The CDR3 region is CASSEFRSSGGPQHF. The CDR3 nucleotides read TGTGCCAGCAGTGAGTTCAGGTCTAGCGGGGGGCCCCAGCATTTT.